This T cell receptor beta chain comes out of a study of pediatric ulcerative colitis. The table lists this clone with a count of one. The germline gives CDR1 LGHNA, CDR2 YNFKEQ. Trimming stripped 0 bases from V and 6 bases from J, with 6 bases between. CDR3 length: 12 residues. Some clones are missing from TCRdb's copy, which holds only in-frame ones; the method was immunoSEQ multiplex PCR. The table lists 64,000 or so clones, 77% of them singletons. The rearrangement joins TRBV4-2 to TRBJ2-7; no definite D call. This TCR was recovered from a boy under 18 with moderate ulcerative colitis. Sequenced input: blood. The CDR3 loop reads CASSQEGIEQYF. CDR3 DNA: TGTGCCAGCAGCCAAGAAGGGATCGAGCAGTACTTC.